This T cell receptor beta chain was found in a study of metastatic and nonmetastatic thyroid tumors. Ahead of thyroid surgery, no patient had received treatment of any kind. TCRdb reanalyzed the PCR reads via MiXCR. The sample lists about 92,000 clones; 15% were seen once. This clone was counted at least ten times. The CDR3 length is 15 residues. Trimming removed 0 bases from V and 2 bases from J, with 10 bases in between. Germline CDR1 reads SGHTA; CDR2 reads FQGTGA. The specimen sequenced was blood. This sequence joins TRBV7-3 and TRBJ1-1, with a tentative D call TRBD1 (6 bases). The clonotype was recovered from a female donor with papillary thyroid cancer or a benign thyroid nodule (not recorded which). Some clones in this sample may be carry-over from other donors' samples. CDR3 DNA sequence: TGTGCCAGCAGCTTAACGAGACAGGCAAACACTGAAGCTTTCTTT. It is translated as CASSLTRQANTEAFF.